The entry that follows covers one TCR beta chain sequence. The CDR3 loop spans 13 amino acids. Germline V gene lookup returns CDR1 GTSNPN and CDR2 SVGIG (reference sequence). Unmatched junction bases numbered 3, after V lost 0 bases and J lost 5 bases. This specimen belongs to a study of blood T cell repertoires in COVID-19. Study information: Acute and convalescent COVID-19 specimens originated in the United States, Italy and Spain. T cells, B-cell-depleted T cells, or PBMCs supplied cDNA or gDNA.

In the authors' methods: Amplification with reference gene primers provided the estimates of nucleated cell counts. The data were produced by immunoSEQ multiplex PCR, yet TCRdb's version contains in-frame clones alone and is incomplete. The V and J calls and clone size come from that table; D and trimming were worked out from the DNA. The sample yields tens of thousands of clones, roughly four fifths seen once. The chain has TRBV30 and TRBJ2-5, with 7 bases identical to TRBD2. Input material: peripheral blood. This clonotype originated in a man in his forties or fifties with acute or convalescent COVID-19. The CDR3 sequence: CAWSVIGGETQYF. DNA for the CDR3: TGTGCCTGGAGTGTAATCGGGGGGGAGACCCAGTACTTC.